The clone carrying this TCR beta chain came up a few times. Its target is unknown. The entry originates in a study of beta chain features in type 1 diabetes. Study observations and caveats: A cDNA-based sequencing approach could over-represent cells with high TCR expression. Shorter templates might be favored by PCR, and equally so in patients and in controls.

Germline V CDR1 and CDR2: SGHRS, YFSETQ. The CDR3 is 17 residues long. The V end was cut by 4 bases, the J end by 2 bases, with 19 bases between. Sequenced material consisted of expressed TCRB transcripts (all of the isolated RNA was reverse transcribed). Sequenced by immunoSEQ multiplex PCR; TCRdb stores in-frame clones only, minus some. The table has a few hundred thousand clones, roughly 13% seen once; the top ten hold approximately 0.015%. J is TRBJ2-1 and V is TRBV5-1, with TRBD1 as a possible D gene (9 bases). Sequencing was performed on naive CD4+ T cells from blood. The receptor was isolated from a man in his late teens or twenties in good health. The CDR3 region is CASSPGGTGIPYNEQFF. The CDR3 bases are TGCGCCAGCAGCCCGGGGGGGACAGGGATTCCCTACAATGAGCAGTTCTTC.